Reported below is one T cell receptor beta chain. Its antigen remains unknown. The data originate from a study of T cells expressing NK-cell markers. Findings and caveats of the study: HCMV specificity was not established for the expanded NKG2C+ T cell clones. In six donors, dominant NKG2C+ clonotypes were roughly 1.0-7.5% of CD8+ T cells.

Synthesis of TCR beta cDNA relied on 5'RACE template switching carrying UMIs. After re-calling the 5' RACE reads, TCRdb lists one entry per CDR3 protein, DNA absent. This listing includes over 350,000 distinct CDR3 sequences. CDR1 DFQATT and CDR2 SNEGSKA come from the germline V gene (reference sequence). CDR3 length: 13 amino acids. The origin of this receptor is a woman aged 45 to 65 in good health. Material: blood T cells: a sorted CD56 or NKG2C T cell subset, CD4+ or CD8+ T cells, or bulk PBMC T cells (not recorded which). The chain employs TRBV20-1 and TRBJ2-7. This CDR3 is CSARVDEVYEQYF.